Each of the 29 T cell receptor beta chains below was sequenced from the same sample in a study of shared clonotypes between healthy human individuals. The table came from immunoSEQ multiplex PCR; TCRdb's copy has only in-frame clones and leaves some out. The sample contains around 690,000 clones, about 90% of which appear only once. Sequenced sample: memory CD8+ T cells from PBMCs. Stated subset: CD45RO+ cells pooled with CCR7-negative TemRA cells. These receptors came from a man aged 18 to 35 in good health. Some clones in this sample may be carry-over from other donors' samples.

This rearrangement joins TRBV11-2 to TRBJ2-1; D is perhaps TRBD2 (5 bases). There are 14 residues in the CDR3. V lost 3 bases to trimming and J lost 12 bases, with 18 bases between them. Germline V gene sequence: CDR1 SGHAT, CDR2 FQNNGV. DNA of the CDR3: TGTGCCAGCAGCTTGTTTTTCGGGGTCGTCGGGCAGTTCTTC. This codes for CASSLFFGVVGQFF. Supplemented by reference TRBV11-2 and TRBJ2-1, the full variable domain reads EAGVAQSPRYKIIEKRQSVAFWCNPISGHATLYWYQQILGQGPKLLIQFQNNGVVDDSQLPKDRFSAERLKGVDSTLKIQPAKLEDSAVYLCASSLFFGVVGQFFGPGTRLTVL.

The rearrangement joins TRBV9 to TRBJ2-7; D gene unclear. The V end lost 0 bases, the J end lost 3 bases, and 10 bases lay between the germline ends. The CDR3 contains 14 residues. The germline gives CDR1 SGDLS, CDR2 YYNGEE. For the CDR3, the DNA is TGTGCCAGCAGCGTAGCTACGGAGAACTACGAGCAGTACTTC. It specifies CASSVATENYEQYF.

The chain recombines TRBV4-1 with TRBJ2-3; D is ambiguous. This CDR3 contains 12 residues. The germline V gene has CDR1 MGHRA and CDR2 YSYEKL. Trimming removed 2 bases at V and 5 bases at J, with 5 bases between. CDR3 in DNA: TGCGCCAGCAGCCAACTCCAAGATACGCAGTATTTT. Its translation is CASSQLQDTQYF.

This clone was recorded only once. The genes are TRBV11-3 and TRBJ2-1; 9 bases match TRBD2. J lost 7 bases, V lost 5 bases, and 9 bases had no gene match. The CDR3 contains 15 residues. Germline V lookup: CDR1 SGHNT, CDR2 YENEEA. CDR3 coding DNA: TGTGCCAGCAGCCGGTTAGCTAGCGGGATGAATGAGCAGTTCTTC. As protein: CASSRLASGMNEQFF.

V gene TRBV10-2 combines with J gene TRBJ2-1, with D unclear. CDR3 size: 16 residues. Trimming left V 2 bases short and J 8 bases short, with 19 bases between. Germline V lookup: CDR1 WSHSY, CDR2 SAAADI. The CDR3 loop is CASSEGSLSIWDEQFF. For the CDR3, the DNA is TGCGCCAGCAGTGAGGGGTCTCTGAGCATCTGGGATGAGCAGTTCTTC.

The rearrangement uses TRBV4-1 and TRBJ2-3; 10 bases align to TRBD2. With V trimmed by 0 bases and J by 4 bases, 10 bases remained unmatched. The germline V gene has CDR1 MGHRA and CDR2 YSYEKL. The CDR3 runs 18 residues. CDR3 residues: CASSQEVASGSGADTQYF. CDR3 sequence (DNA): TGCGCCAGCAGCCAAGAAGTGGCTAGCGGGAGTGGGGCAGATACGCAGTATTTT.

The chain recombines TRBV7-3 with TRBJ2-1, with TRBD1 as a possible D gene (5 bases). The CDR3 runs to 15 residues. CDR1 and CDR2 from the germline V gene are SGHTA and FQGTGA. V dropped 4 bases and J dropped 5 bases, with 15 bases sitting between them. The CDR3 loop reads CASSSRQGYHNEQFF. CDR3 nucleotide sequence: TGTGCCAGCAGCTCCCGGCAGGGTTACCACAATGAGCAGTTCTTC.

The gene calls are TRBV2 and TRBJ2-7, with D uncertain. The V end lost 2 bases, the J end lost 3 bases, and 11 bases lay between the germline ends. CDR3 size: 14 residues. The V gene's germline CDR1 is SNHLY and CDR2 FYNNEI. The CDR3 spells CASSERSSNYEQYF. The CDR3 DNA is TGTGCCAGCAGTGAACGGTCTTCAAACTACGAGCAGTACTTC.

This chain uses TRBV19 with TRBJ1-1, with D maybe TRBD1 (6 bases). CDR1 and CDR2 from the germline V gene are LNHDA and SQIVND (reference sequence). Trimming stripped 3 bases from V and 0 bases from J, with 14 bases between. The CDR3 runs 16 residues. The CDR3 coding sequence is TGTGCCAGTAGTATCAGCCAGGGGAACATGAACACTGAAGCTTTCTTT. Translation: CASSISQGNMNTEAFF.

The rearrangement joins TRBV4-3 to TRBJ2-1, with a tentative D call TRBD2 (6 bases). V lost 4 bases, J lost 2 bases, and 18 bases lay in between. This CDR3 has 17 amino acids. CDR1 and CDR2 from the germline V gene are LGHNA and YSLEER. This CDR3 is CASSPTVPGVTYNEQFF. Written as DNA, the CDR3 is TGCGCCAGCAGCCCCACTGTTCCGGGGGTAACCTACAATGAGCAGTTCTTC.

The gene calls are TRBV11-3 and TRBJ1-1; the D gene is possibly TRBD1 (6 bases). The CDR3 runs to 13 residues. Per germline, CDR1 SGHNT and CDR2 YENEEA. Trimming removed 4 bases at V and 1 base at J, with 7 bases between. CDR3 sequence: CASSWGQNTEAFF. The CDR3 coding sequence is TGTGCCAGCAGCTGGGGACAGAACACTGAAGCTTTCTTT.

The CDR3 sequence: CSVAGSRLRGTGELFF. In nucleotides, the CDR3 is TGCAGCGTGGCCGGGTCTCGACTTCGGGGCACCGGGGAGCTGTTTTTT. The chain employs TRBV29-1 and TRBJ2-2, with D perhaps TRBD2 (5 bases). Per the germline V gene, CDR1 is SQVTM and CDR2 is ANQGSEA. The V end was cut by 6 bases, the J end by 4 bases, with 21 bases between. This CDR3 has 16 amino acids.

On this clone: This may come from a read error, since a much larger clone is one base off. The chain combines TRBV28 with TRBJ2-3; 10 nucleotides agree with TRBD2. The CDR3 totals 14 residues. Trimming removed 7 bases from V and 4 bases from J; junction bases left unmatched: 5. Germline-derived CDR1 and CDR2 are MDHEN and SYDVKM. Here the CDR3 reads CASTLAGEADTQYF. The CDR3 DNA follows: TGTGCCAGCACCCTAGCGGGAGAAGCAGATACGCAGTATTTT.

The chain is built from TRBV27 and TRBJ1-1; TRBD1 might be the D (6 bases). This CDR3 region has 15 residues. Trimming removed 6 bases at V and 3 bases at J, with 17 bases between. Germline V gives CDR1 MNHEY, CDR2 SMNVEV (reference sequence). The CDR3 DNA follows: TGTGCCAGCAGCATTATGGGGGGCGCCGACACTGAAGCTTTCTTT. It translates to CASSIMGGADTEAFF.

This clone turned up a few times. This CDR3 is CASSPRDTGSNYGYTF. In DNA form, the CDR3 reads TGTGCCAGTAGTCCCCGGGACACGGGGTCTAACTATGGCTACACCTTC. V and J are TRBV19 and TRBJ1-2, with a possible D match to TRBD1 (6 bases). This CDR3 has 16 residues. The V and J ends lost 5 bases and 0 bases respectively, with 16 bases between them. In germline, CDR1 is LNHDA, CDR2 SQIVND (reference sequence).

V is TRBV29-1 and J is TRBJ2-7, with 14 bases lining up with TRBD2. CDR3 size: 17 residues. The V segment lost 3 bases and the J segment 2 bases; nucleotides outside the gene matches: 9. Germline CDR1 and CDR2: SQVTM and ANQGSEA. CDR3 nucleotide sequence: TGCAGCGTTGACATTTCCGGGACTAGCGGGAGCACCTACGAGCAGTACTTC. This translates into CSVDISGTSGSTYEQYF.

This chain joins TRBV7-9 and TRBJ1-1; D might be TRBD1 (5 bases). Per germline, CDR1 SEHNR and CDR2 FQNEAQ (reference sequence). CDR3 size: 16 residues. Trimming cost V 1 base and J 1 base, with 13 bases left between them. The CDR3 nucleotides read TGTGCCAGCAGCTTAGGGGCGGACAACCCGAACACTGAAGCTTTCTTT. Translating it yields CASSLGADNPNTEAFF.

The chain carries TRBV2 and TRBJ2-7; 7 positions match TRBD1. The J segment lost 1 base and the V segment lost 2 bases, leaving 14 bases of the junction unmatched. CDR1 and CDR2 from the germline V gene are SNHLY and FYNNEI. The CDR3 sequence is 18 residues long. The CDR3 reads CASSELRTGPLSSYEQYF. For the CDR3, the DNA is TGTGCCAGCAGTGAACTTCGGACAGGCCCTTTGTCGTCCTACGAGCAGTACTTC.

V is TRBV6-6 and J is TRBJ1-5; D perhaps matches TRBD1 (5 bases). Trimming left V 5 bases short and J 5 bases short, with 10 bases between. The V gene's germline CDR1 is MNHNY and CDR2 SVGAGI (reference sequence). The CDR3 covers 13 residues. DNA for the CDR3: TGTGCCAGCAGTCTGACAGTAGATCAGCCCCAGCATTTT. Amino acids: CASSLTVDQPQHF.

The V gene is TRBV28, the J gene TRBJ2-7; D unclear. Germline-derived CDR1 and CDR2 are MDHEN and SYDVKM. This CDR3 comprises 15 residues. V dropped 4 bases and J dropped 0 bases, with 13 bases sitting between them. The CDR3 region is CASSYESESSYEQYF. The CDR3 DNA follows: TGTGCCAGCAGTTATGAGAGCGAGAGCTCCTACGAGCAGTACTTC.

V and J are TRBV9 and TRBJ2-7; D is unresolved. The CDR3 has 14 residues. V shed 0 bases and J shed 6 bases, with 13 bases lying between them. Germline loops: CDR1 SGDLS, CDR2 YYNGEE. This chain's CDR3 is CASSVGSNVGEQYF. DNA for the CDR3: TGTGCCAGCAGCGTAGGCTCCAACGTGGGCGAGCAGTACTTC.

As to this clone: Mismatch with germline at one junction end may stem from a read error. The V call is TRBV10-3, the J call TRBJ1-1; D is undetermined. The CDR3 length is 14 residues. Germline lookup yields CDR1 ENHRY and CDR2 SYGVKD. The CDR3 region has the DNA TGCGCCAGCAGTCGAGCAGGCATGAACACTGAAGCTTTCTTT. Translating gives CASSRAGMNTEAFF.

The chain couples TRBV10-3 to TRBJ2-3; TRBD2 matches 7 bases. This CDR3 has 13 residues. Germline V gives CDR1 ENHRY, CDR2 SYGVKD. V trimming: 10 bases; J trimming: 0 bases; junction bases outside the gene matches: 4. The CDR3 sequence: CATFSGSTDTQYF. The CDR3 nucleotides are TGTGCCACCTTTAGCGGGAGCACAGATACGCAGTATTTT.

This clone was counted a few times. The genes are TRBV28 and TRBJ2-5; D is unresolved. This CDR3 has 14 residues. The V and J ends lost 4 bases and 3 bases respectively, with 12 bases between them. Germline V CDR1 and CDR2: MDHEN, SYDVKM. CDR3 DNA sequence: TGTGCCAGCAGTTCGCTGAAATATGAAGAGACCCAGTACTTC. This gives the protein CASSSLKYEETQYF.

This clone showed up just once. The V call is TRBV27, the J call TRBJ2-7, with 9 nucleotides matching TRBD1. In germline, CDR1 is MNHEY, CDR2 SMNVEV (reference sequence). Trimming cost V 6 bases and J 7 bases; bases outside gene matches: 13. The CDR3 totals 15 residues. CDR3 region: CASSPTPTGGREQYF. In nucleotides, the CDR3 is TGTGCCAGCAGCCCGACCCCGACAGGGGGGCGGGAGCAGTACTTC.

V usage is TRBV28 and J usage is TRBJ1-2, with D tentatively TRBD1 (6 bases). The germline V gene encodes CDR1 MDHEN and CDR2 SYDVKM. Trimming took 3 bases from V and 0 from J, leaving 11 bases between them. This CDR3 is 15 amino acids long. CDR3 sequence (DNA): TGTGCCAGCAGTTTTAGGGGGGACCCTAACTATGGCTACACCTTC. It encodes CASSFRGDPNYGYTF.

This clone showed up just once. This rearrangement joins TRBV29-1 to TRBJ1-4, with D maybe TRBD1 (6 bases). V was clipped by 4 bases and J by 6 bases, with 12 bases between them. CDR1 SQVTM and CDR2 ANQGSEA come from the germline V gene. The CDR3 covers 13 residues. Here the CDR3 DNA reads TGCAGCGTTGGAGGGGGGAAGTATGAAAAACTGTTTTTT. Protein sequence: CSVGGGKYEKLFF.

The V and J genes are TRBV9 and TRBJ2-2, with a weak D call TRBD2 (5 bases). This CDR3 spans 18 amino acids. Trimming removed 5 bases from V and 2 bases from J, with 22 bases in between. CDR1 is SGDLS, CDR2 YYNGEE, per germline. The CDR3 region has the DNA TGTGCCAGCAGTAATCCCTTCTCGGGGAGCCCAAACACCGGGGAGCTGTTTTTT. Its translation: CASSNPFSGSPNTGELFF.

The chain joins TRBV30 to TRBJ1-6, with D perhaps matching TRBD1 (5 bases). CDR1 and CDR2 (germline): GTSNPN, SVGIG (reference sequence). This CDR3 comprises 14 residues. V dropped 3 bases and J dropped 10 bases, with 16 bases sitting between them. This chain's CDR3 is CAWRKDSGGSPLHF. CDR3 coding DNA: TGTGCCTGGAGGAAAGACAGCGGTGGCTCACCCCTCCACTTT.